The 18 T cell receptor beta chains presented below share a single source sample, sequenced in a study of blood T cell repertoires in COVID-19. Repertoires were generated with immunoSEQ multiplex PCR, while TCRdb's copy carries only in-frame clones and drops some. The sample yields about 41,000 clones, around 80% seen once. Sequencing was done on a sample of peripheral blood. Receptors were obtained from a man between 40 and 49 years old with active or convalescent COVID-19.

The J gene is TRBJ2-3, the V gene TRBV5-1; 10 nucleotides align to TRBD2. The CDR3 extends over 15 amino acids. CDR1 and CDR2 from the germline V gene are SGHRS and YFSETQ. The trim removed 5 bases at V and 8 bases at J, leaving 11 bases unmatched. CDR3 nucleotides: TGCGCCAGCAGTCCTAGCCTAGCGGGGGTGTCTACGCAGTATTTT. It is translated as CASSPSLAGVSTQYF.

This clone showed up just a few times. The chain employs TRBV14 and TRBJ2-7; TRBD2 is a possible D gene (6 bases). The CDR3 has 16 amino acids. V lost 4 bases and J 0 bases, leaving 16 bases between the germline ends. In germline, CDR1 is SGHDN, CDR2 FVKESK. CDR3 in amino acids: CASSPFSGALSYEQYF. In DNA, the CDR3 is TGTGCCAGCAGCCCTTTTTCGGGAGCCCTCTCCTACGAGCAGTACTTC.

The chain has TRBV5-8 and TRBJ2-5, with 7 nucleotides matching TRBD1. In germline, CDR1 is SGHTS, CDR2 YDEGEE. V gave up 4 bases and J gave up 2 bases; unmatched junction bases: 5. CDR3 length equals 14 residues. CDR3 sequence (DNA): TGTGCCAGCAGCGCCCCGGGACAGCAAGAGACCCAGTACTTC. Translated, it gives CASSAPGQQETQYF.

This chain links TRBV10-3 with TRBJ2-1, with 10 bases aligning to TRBD2. The CDR3 spans 19 residues. After removal of 2 bases from V and 0 bases from J, the junction contained 10 bases not matched to a gene. The V gene's germline CDR1 is ENHRY and CDR2 SYGVKD. The CDR3 loop reads CAISETPSSSGSSYNEQFF. CDR3 bases: TGTGCCATCAGTGAGACACCCTCCTCTAGCGGGAGCTCCTACAATGAGCAGTTCTTC.

The rearrangement uses TRBV7-2 and TRBJ2-7, with D perhaps matching TRBD2 (7 bases). Germline V gene lookup returns CDR1 SGHTA and CDR2 FQGNSA. CDR3 length: 16 amino acids. V was shortened by 1 base and J by 2 bases, with 15 bases between the two germline ends. The CDR3 DNA follows: TGTGCCAGCAGCTTAGTTGGGGGGGCGAGGACCTACGAGCAGTACTTC. Translating gives CASSLVGGARTYEQYF.

The table lists this clone with a few counts. The rearrangement links TRBV7-3 to TRBJ2-7; 9 bases align to TRBD1. The CDR3 sequence is 14 residues long. With 5 bases clipped from V and 5 bases from J, the junction kept 7 bases outside the gene matches. Per germline, CDR1 SGHTA and CDR2 FQGTGA. The DNA for the CDR3 is TGTGCCAGCAGCCTTAGACAGGGGGGCCACGAGCAGTACTTC. Its translation is CASSLRQGGHEQYF.

This chain links TRBV4-1 with TRBJ1-1; 8 nucleotides line up with TRBD1. The CDR3 runs 17 residues. V was clipped by 1 base and J by 4 bases; unmatched bases: 11. Germline V lookup: CDR1 MGHRA, CDR2 YSYEKL. CDR3 sequence (DNA): TGCGCCAGCAGCCAAGGGGACAGGCAACATGAGGGCACTGAAGCTTTCTTT. It yields the protein CASSQGDRQHEGTEAFF.

V and J are TRBV15 and TRBJ1-3, with D tentatively TRBD1 (6 bases). The germline gives CDR1 LNHNV, CDR2 YYDKDF (reference sequence). V was pared by 0 bases and J by 7 bases, with 13 bases between. The CDR3 runs to 15 residues. This chain's CDR3 is CATSREQGILNTIYF. The CDR3 coding sequence is TGTGCCACCAGCAGAGAACAGGGTATTCTGAACACCATATATTTT.

The rearrangement joins TRBV30 to TRBJ1-4; D not resolved. Germline CDR1 and CDR2: GTSNPN and SVGIG (reference sequence). Trimming shortened V by 4 bases and J by 8 bases, and 23 bases separated the two germline ends. CDR3 length: 16 amino acids. The DNA for the CDR3 is TGTGCCTGGAACCACCCTGGATACTCCTGGAGAGAAAAACTGTTTTTT. This codes for CAWNHPGYSWREKLFF.

The chain carries TRBV12-3 or TRBV12-4 and TRBJ2-3, with no clear D. The CDR3 runs to 13 residues. Trimming left V 6 bases short and J 3 bases short, with 10 bases between. The DNA for the CDR3 is TGTGCCAGCAGCTACCGTCCGACAGATACGCAGTATTTT. Translating it yields CASSYRPTDTQYF.

This chain connects TRBV5-1 to TRBJ1-1; 9 positions agree with TRBD1. V lost 3 bases and J lost 5; bases outside the gene matches: 5. This CDR3 has 14 amino acids. From germline, CDR1 is SGHRS and CDR2 YFSETQ. CDR3 region: CASSSQGARTEAFF. CDR3 in DNA: TGCGCCAGCAGCTCACAGGGGGCTCGGACTGAAGCTTTCTTT.

This chain connects TRBV30 to TRBJ1-6, with 7 nucleotides matching TRBD1. This CDR3 is built from 14 residues. The V gene's germline CDR1 is GTSNPN and CDR2 SVGIG (reference sequence). V lost 4 bases, J lost 7 bases, and 7 bases stayed unmatched. This chain's CDR3 is CAWTDGTANSPLHF. The CDR3 coding sequence is TGTGCCTGGACAGACGGGACAGCGAATTCACCCCTCCACTTT. The variable domain in full, completed from reference TRBV30 and TRBJ1-6, reads SQTIHQWPATLVQPVGSPLSLECTVEGTSNPNLYWYRQAAGRGLQLLFYSVGIGQISSEVPQNLSASRPQDRQFILSSKKLLLSDSGFYLCAWTDGTANSPLHFGNGTRLTVT.

V usage is TRBV4-3 and J usage is TRBJ2-5; 11 bases fit TRBD2. CDR1 is LGHNA and CDR2 is YSLEER in the germline V gene. Trimming cost V 0 bases and J 5 bases; bases outside gene matches: 5. The CDR3 has 16 amino acids. The CDR3 DNA sequence: TGCGCCAGCAGCCAAGAAAGGGCTAGCGGGGGGGAGACCCAGTACTTC. Translation: CASSQERASGGETQYF.

This sequence joins TRBV11-3 and TRBJ1-1; TRBD1 is a possible D gene (6 bases). Germline assignment: CDR1 SGHNT and CDR2 YENEEA. V was clipped by 5 bases and J by 9 bases, with 19 bases between them. This CDR3 comprises 14 residues. CDR3 residues: CASSRKGTMPQAFF. In nucleotides, the CDR3 is TGTGCCAGCAGCCGGAAGGGGACAATGCCCCAAGCTTTCTTT.

The chain couples TRBV6-5 to TRBJ1-3; 9 bases are shared with TRBD1. Germline V gives CDR1 MNHEY, CDR2 SVGAGI. J gave up 2 bases and V 8 bases, and 7 bases lay outside the gene matches. The CDR3 is made up of 15 amino acids. The CDR3 region has the DNA TGTGCCAGCCTGGACAGGGGATTGCCTGGAAACACCATATATTTT. Translating it yields CASLDRGLPGNTIYF.

The chain joins TRBV7-3 to TRBJ2-2; 8 bases match TRBD1. The CDR3 is 17 residues long. Germline assignment: CDR1 SGHTA and CDR2 FQGTGA. Trimming took 6 bases from V and 1 from J; bases not matched to a gene: 10. CDR3 in DNA: TGTGCCAGCAGTGACCTAACCGGGACAGGGAACACCGGGGAGCTGTTTTTT. This translates into CASSDLTGTGNTGELFF.

V usage is TRBV4-1 and J usage is TRBJ1-2; a weak D match, TRBD1 (5 bases). In germline, CDR1 is MGHRA, CDR2 YSYEKL. The CDR3 spans 14 residues. V gave up 1 base and J gave up 4 bases, with 10 bases separating them. CDR3 DNA: TGCGCCAGCAGCCAAGGACAGCTTCCCTATGGCTACACCTTC. Protein product: CASSQGQLPYGYTF.

The chain recombines TRBV6-1 with TRBJ1-2; no clear D. The V gene lost 1 base and the J gene lost 8 bases, with 8 bases spanning the gap. CDR1 MNHNS and CDR2 SASEGT come from the germline V gene. The CDR3 loop spans 12 amino acids. As DNA, the CDR3 is TGTGCCAGCAGTGAAGTTGGTGAGGGCTACACCTTC. As protein: CASSEVGEGYTF.